This T cell receptor beta chain was identified in a study of cytomegalovirus exposure and HLA in healthy donors (dated by TCRdb to between 2016 and 2019). Background for the entire study: In an earlier analysis of 587 of the donors, approximately 300 Gb of sequence data and approximately 100 million unique TCR beta sequences from about 180 million T cells were reported. An early release covering roughly 640 HLA-typed donors comprised about 320 gigabases of sequencing data and 65 million to 100 million unique TCR sequences. Of the roughly 420 genotyped donors, over 80% were placed in the genetic ancestry cluster associated with self-reported Caucasian donors. The study was designed to test whether signatures of past pathogen exposure could be identified by cataloging public T cell receptors. The study profiled the T cell repertoires of about 640 subjects by immunosequencing and related them to cytomegalovirus serostatus. Besides the first cohort of more than 650 subjects, a separate validation cohort made up of roughly 120 different subjects was used. The study combined high-throughput TCR immunosequencing, statistical association of individual TCRs with disease status, and machine learning to predict cytomegalovirus infection status. To study patterns of TCR occurrence, a later analysis re-analyzed previously published TCR beta repertoires from several hundred donors and added high-resolution HLA genotyping. In the later analysis, no new phenotypic data were used to find candidate immune exposures; instead, reliance was placed on TCR beta sequences and their occurrence across donors. An earlier analysis of roughly 600 of the donors used high-throughput TCR beta sequencing to judge whether each TCR beta V gene segment behaved as functional or pseudogenic. Donor age, sex, ethnicity and CMV serostatus were compiled alongside the repertoire data. In a later genetic analysis, genome-wide SNP genotypes for about 55% of the roughly 670 donors were used, and that subset was treated as a discovery cohort. All discovery cohort repertoires had been generated on a single sequencing platform. Class I and class II HLA loci were covered by the typing at four-digit resolution. Typing coverage varied by locus: 629-630 donors for A, B, C, DRB1 and DQB1; 522 for DQA1; about 590 for DPA1; 400 to 480 for DPB1. Roughly 5 DR-DQ haplotypes were handled as single units for association and clustering, since linkage in the cohort was strong. Across about 370 genotyped donors of the cohort, an average of approximately 240,000 unique TCR beta nucleotide sequences per donor were sequenced, and roughly 20% of those sequences were non-productive.

The V and J ends are trimmed by 8 bases and 0 bases, leaving 17 bases between them. The germline V gene (reference sequence) supplies CDR1 LNHDA and CDR2 SQIVND. The CDR3 runs 17 amino acids, cysteine and phenylalanine included. Only the CDR3 portion is preserved as DNA: 51 bases, with reading frame beginning at the first base. This clone was found once. No antigen is known for it. No much larger clone exists at a distance of one base, and base qualities are not known. Preparation of the library involved the immunoSEQ multiplex PCR assay. The multiplex PCR relied on a mix of 60 forward primers for TCR Vbeta segments and 13 reverse primers for TCR Jbeta segments. The CDR3 region of rearranged TCR beta genes was amplified from genomic DNA by a multiplex PCR assay. Amplified TCR beta libraries were sequenced as 87-base-pair reads on the Illumina HiSeq System. As for how the authors treated the data: A later analysis tallied some 79 million unique TCR beta chains across the 666 repertoires, and approximately 9.9 million of those chains were shared by two or more donors. Raw reads were error-corrected and collapsed into unique sequences by a nearest-neighbor algorithm in which closely related sequences were merged to remove PCR and sequencing errors. Alignment of CDR3 sequences to IMGT reference sequences was used to assign V, D and J gene segments. For a sequence to be retained, a match of at least six nucleotides was required to both a V gene segment and a J gene segment. Rearrangements were classified as productive when the CDR3 lacked stop codons and remained in frame with V and J, and all other rearrangements were classified as non-productive. Following IMGT convention, CDR3 was defined as the stretch from the second conserved V-encoded cysteine up to the conserved J-encoded phenylalanine. Sequences without an unambiguous match to a single V gene segment were excluded from the earlier analysis of over 500 of the donors. In an earlier analysis of approximately 500 of the donors, a V segment was called functional when productive rearrangements were above 56.7%, and segregating when the standard deviation between donors exceeded 5%. A statistical classification framework was developed to diagnose cytomegalovirus status using the catalog of TCR beta chain sequences. A later analysis assigned V and J genes by comparing TCR nucleotide sequences with IMGT/GENE-DB human TR gene sequences. In a later analysis, CDR3 sequences and most-parsimonious VDJ recombination scenarios were assigned using the TCRdist pipeline. A later analysis defined each TCR beta chain by its CDR3 amino acid sequence plus V-gene family, and excluded reads lacking a unique V-gene family. A later analysis removed nearly 600 highly shared, low-generation-probability nucleotide sequences to deal with suspected cross-contamination and a sequencing artifact. In a later analysis, a clonal expansion index for each public chain was calculated from normalized within-repertoire ranks of inferred template counts. Generation probabilities in a later analysis came from a VDJ recombination model fitted to out-of-frame rearrangements, and those results were checked against IGoR. A later analysis scored TCR-TCR, TCR-HLA and TCR-CMV co-occurrence with hypergeometric tests, applying a repertoire-size bias correction to TCR pairs. To estimate false discovery rates, a later analysis permuted the HLA or CMV assignments 20 times. In a later analysis, co-occurring TCRs were grouped using DBSCAN, and TCRdist sequence similarity was added for clustering within HLA-allele-positive subsets. Co-occurrence clustering excluded repertoires with fewer than 30,000 or more than 120,000 public chains, plus five with anomalous nucleotide sharing. Held by TCRdb, this immuneACCESS table contains in-frame sequences only and omits some clones. Under half of the omission traces to an unresolved V gene where checked; the cause of the rest is unknown. V and J calls and clone size are given by that table; D and trimming were obtained from the DNA. Recorded for this sample are over 85,000 clones; about four fifths of them occurred a single time. Under 4% of the sample is in the top ten clones.

In total, around 600 healthy bone marrow donors made up the cohort. At the time of sampling, every cohort member was nominally healthy, though immune exposures that went unrecorded were likely present. The donor tested CMV seronegative and was one of the 352 seronegative cohort members. Every donor gave a peripheral blood sample, and the peripheral blood mononuclear cells from that sample were used for TCR beta sequencing. Genomic DNA was extracted from the blood cell samples with the Qiagen DNeasy Blood Extraction Kit. General conclusions and limits of the study: A group of highly shared sequence variants was considered likely to be a technical artifact of the sequencing pipeline. A total of 164 TCR beta chains were listed by the study as associated with cytomegalovirus. Specific HLA alleles were associated with more than 15,000 TCR beta sequences at a false discovery rate of 0.05 in a later analysis. Compared with the roughly 670-donor mean, donors in an Asian-associated ancestry cluster had fewer N-insertions in productive TCRs, according to a later genetic analysis. Three of the identified cytomegalovirus-associated TCR beta chains were confirmed in vitro to be specific for cytomegalovirus antigens. Roughly uniform sequencing depth across donors was assumed in presence/absence analyses, although this assumption may not hold. Only TCR beta chains were sequenced in this cohort, and the absence of alpha or paired-chain data limited detectable features. According to the authors, the approach could potentially be generalized to other disease states and immunological phenotypes. Because HLA typing was missing for some donors at each locus, association tests included only the typed subset. Most CMV-associated TCR beta chains appeared to be HLA-restricted in a later analysis, and the HLA associations seemed to be driven largely by CMV exposure. Most TCR sequences were seen in very few donors, while some public TCRs were found in many individuals. Because counts were too low, roughly 18 rarely observed V segments, including chromosome 9 orphons, were left out of the earlier analysis of approximately 580 of the donors. According to a later analysis, TCR association rates differed among HLA loci, with DRB1 alleles showing the most associated TCRs and HLA-C alleles showing the fewest. In both the original and validation cohorts, the classifier was reported to diagnose cytomegalovirus status with high specificity and sensitivity. The 87-base-pair reads could not distinguish some IMGT-functional V segments, including TRBV6-2 and TRBV6-3, so those segments were excluded. Linkage disequilibrium might explain the correlated functional status among segregating V segments, but an unknown experimental factor could not be excluded. A further reported finding was that TCR beta sequences accurately predicted the HLA-A and HLA-B alleles for most subjects in the first cohort. According to a later analysis, parvovirus B19, influenza, CMV and Epstein-Barr virus appeared linked to several top co-occurrence clusters. In an earlier analysis of 587 of the donors, most TCR beta V segments appeared in productive rearrangements about 90% or about 30% of the time, broadly matching IMGT annotations. In a later genetic analysis, a missense DCLRE1C variant was associated with V-gene and J-gene trimming of TCR beta chains, and the association was replicated in an independent cohort. A later analysis found that HLA-associated TCR beta chains were more clonally expanded and had lower generation probabilities than equally common non-associated chains. The only immune exposure information available for the cohort was CMV serostatus. Assigning TCR associations to individual alleles was difficult when HLA alleles, especially DR and DQ, strongly co-occurred.

The sequenced sample consisted of PBMCs. The clonotype originates from a woman aged 40 to 55 in good health and CMV-seronegative. The V and J genes are TRBV19 and TRBJ1-6; no confident D gene assignment can be made. The CDR3 region has the sequence CASSAGLPSSYNSPLHF. The nucleotide sequence reads as follows: TGTGCCAGTTCCGCAGGCCTCCCAAGCTCCTATAATTCACCCCTCCACTTT. With all but the CDR3 taken from the reference TRBV19 and TRBJ1-6 genes, the full variable domain is: DGGITQSPKYLFRKEGQNVTLSCEQNLNHDAMYWYRQDPGQGLRLIYYSQIVNDFQKGDIAEGYSVSREKKESFPLTVTSAQKNPTAFYLCASSAGLPSSYNSPLHFGNGTRLTVT.